The 11 T cell receptor beta chains listed next were all sequenced from one sample in a study of T cell responses to AZD1222 COVID-19 vaccine (dated by TCRdb to about 2021). The time point label here, explained by the study, means: about 28 days (+/-7) after the second vaccine dose. The method behind the library was the immunoSEQ multiplex PCR assay. Entries here come from immuneACCESS through TCRdb and include only in-frame sequences with V and J called. Some clones fail to appear in such tables; in the studies checked, an unresolved V gene covers under half of the shortfall, and the cause of the remainder is unknown. The sample includes some 170,000 clones, with approximately 87% observed a single time. About 4.5% of the sample is in the top ten clones. The sample consisted of peripheral blood, taken 28 days after the second AZD1222 dose. Every receptor here comes from an adult who received the AZD1222 COVID-19 vaccine.

This clone came up once. This chain connects TRBV9 to TRBJ1-1, with D hard to call. Trimming removed 0 bases from V and 1 base from J, with 4 bases in between. Germline V gene sequence: CDR1 SGDLS, CDR2 YYNGEE. The CDR3 is made up of 13 amino acids. CDR3 in amino acids: CASSVGANTEAFF. In nucleotides, the CDR3 is TGTGCCAGCAGCGTAGGAGCGAACACTGAAGCTTTCTTT.

The chain carries TRBV3-1 (or the pseudogene TRBV3-2) and TRBJ1-6; D ambiguous. Looked up from germline, CDR1 is LGHDT and CDR2 is YNNKEL (reference sequence). The V end lost 10 bases, the J end lost 1 base, and 17 bases lay between the germline ends. The CDR3 sequence is 16 residues long. CDR3 region: CATSDTASSYNSPLHF. CDR3 sequence (DNA): TGTGCCACGAGCGACACGGCCTCTTCCTATAATTCACCCCTCCACTTT.

J is TRBJ1-5 and V is TRBV12-3 or TRBV12-4; D is perhaps TRBD1 (6 bases). V lost 5 bases to trimming and J lost 4 bases, with 9 bases between them. The CDR3 is 13 amino acids. The CDR3 here is CASSQDRNQPQHF. The DNA of the CDR3 is TGTGCCAGCAGTCAGGACAGAAATCAGCCCCAGCATTTT.

The chain joins TRBV6-5 to TRBJ1-1; tentatively, D is TRBD1 (6 bases). With 2 bases removed from V and 4 bases from J, the gap between germline ends came to 14 bases. This CDR3 has 15 amino acids. Germline V gives CDR1 MNHEY, CDR2 SVGAGI. In DNA, the CDR3 is TGTGCCAGCAGTTACGGAGGGAGGGGGGGCACTGAAGCTTTCTTT. This sequence encodes CASSYGGRGGTEAFF.

This chain uses TRBV11-2 with TRBJ1-6; tentatively, D is TRBD1 (5 bases). CDR1 is SGHAT and CDR2 is FQNNGV in the germline V gene. CDR3 size: 14 residues. V was pared by 3 bases and J by 14 bases, with 17 bases between. The CDR3 spells CASSFILDSPTLHF. In DNA, the CDR3 is TGTGCCAGCAGCTTTATTCTCGACAGTCCCACCCTCCACTTT.

This sequence joins TRBV4-1 and TRBJ1-2; D gene uncertain. Germline lookup yields CDR1 MGHRA and CDR2 YSYEKL. V was cut by 0 bases and J by 0 bases, with 17 bases left in between. The CDR3 spans 18 residues. For the CDR3, the DNA is TGCGCCAGCAGCCAAGATCCCCTGACCATAATTGCTAACTATGGCTACACCTTC. Translating it yields CASSQDPLTIIANYGYTF.

The chain joins TRBV30 to TRBJ2-2; the D gene is possibly TRBD1 (5 bases). V was cut by 0 bases and J by 7 bases, with 12 bases left in between. The CDR3 is 14 residues long. The germline CDR1 and CDR2 sequences are GTSNPN and SVGIG (reference sequence). Here the CDR3 DNA reads TGTGCCTGGAGTGTACTCAGGGCCCGCGGGGAGCTGTTTTTT. Translated, it gives CAWSVLRARGELFF.

The chain employs TRBV7-9 and TRBJ1-2; tentatively, D is TRBD1 (5 bases). Trimming left V 4 bases short and J 0 bases short, with 15 bases between. The germline gives CDR1 SEHNR, CDR2 FQNEAQ (reference sequence). CDR3 length: 16 amino acids. The DNA of the CDR3 is TGTGCCAGCAGCTCCCCGGGCAGGGCAACTAACTATGGCTACACCTTC. Protein product: CASSSPGRATNYGYTF.

The chain combines TRBV6-6 with TRBJ2-7, with D perhaps given as TRBD1 or TRBD2 (5 bases each). The CDR3 contains 15 residues. V was pared by 6 bases and J by 6 bases, with 21 bases between. The germline CDR1 and CDR2 sequences are MNHNY and SVGAGI (reference sequence). CDR3 sequence (DNA): TGTGCCAGCAGCGGCCGGGACCGTGACAGCCCCGAGCAGTACTTC. Its protein is CASSGRDRDSPEQYF.

The chain links TRBV6-5 to TRBJ2-7; 10 bases map to TRBD2. The CDR3 runs to 14 residues. V was clipped by 5 bases and J by 3 bases; unmatched bases: 4. The germline CDR1 and CDR2 sequences are MNHEY and SVGAGI. CDR3 DNA sequence: TGTGCCAGCAGTCGAACTAGCGGGGTCTACGAGCAGTACTTC. This gives the protein CASSRTSGVYEQYF.

This clone was counted once. This chain links TRBV7-3 with TRBJ1-6; D gene uncertain. Germline V CDR1 and CDR2: SGHTA, FQGTGA. Trimming stripped 1 base from V and 13 bases from J, with 14 bases between. This CDR3 is 14 amino acids long. The CDR3 spells CASSLNGGLMPLHF. The CDR3 nucleotides are TGTGCCAGCAGCTTAAATGGAGGCCTTATGCCCCTCCACTTT.